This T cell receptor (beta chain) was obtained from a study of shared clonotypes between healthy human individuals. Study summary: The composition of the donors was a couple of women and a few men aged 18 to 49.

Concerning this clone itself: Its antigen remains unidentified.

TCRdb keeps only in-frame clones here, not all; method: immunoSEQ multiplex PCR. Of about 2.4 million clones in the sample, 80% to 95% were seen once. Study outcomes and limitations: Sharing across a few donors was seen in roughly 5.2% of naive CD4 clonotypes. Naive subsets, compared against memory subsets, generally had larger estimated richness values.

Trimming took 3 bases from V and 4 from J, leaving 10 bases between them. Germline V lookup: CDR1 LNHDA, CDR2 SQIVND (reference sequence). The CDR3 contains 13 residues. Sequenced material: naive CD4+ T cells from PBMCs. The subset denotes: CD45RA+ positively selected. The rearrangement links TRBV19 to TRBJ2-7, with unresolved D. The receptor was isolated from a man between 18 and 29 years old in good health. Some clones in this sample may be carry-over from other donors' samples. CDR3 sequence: CASSIVVNYEQYF. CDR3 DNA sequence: TGTGCCAGTAGTATTGTGGTGAATTACGAGCAGTACTTC. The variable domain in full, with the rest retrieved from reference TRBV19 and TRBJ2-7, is DGGITQSPKYLFRKEGQNVTLSCEQNLNHDAMYWYRQDPGQGLRLIYYSQIVNDFQKGDIAEGYSVSREKKESFPLTVTSAQKNPTAFYLCASSIVVNYEQYFGPGTRLTVT.